The rows below give T cell receptor beta chains drawn from one sample of a study of cytomegalovirus exposure and HLA in healthy donors. Some clones are missing from TCRdb's copy, which holds only in-frame ones; the method was immunoSEQ multiplex PCR. The sample consists of roughly 120,000 clones, 75% to 85% of them appearing once. Sequencing used PBMCs. The receptors originated from a woman between 18 and 29 years old in good health and CMV-seropositive. Both conserved end residues are part of each CDR3. A D gene is named only where the DNA matches it firmly. The size field is filled for only some rows; it gives once, few, many or a size class.

v_gene	abundance	len	d_gene	j_gene	CDR3nt	CDR3aa
TRBV6-6	.	13	.	TRBJ2-5	TGTGCCAGTGGGCCAGATATCCAAGAGACCCAGTACTTC	CASGPDIQETQYF
TRBV28	.	16	TRBD1	TRBJ2-2	TGTGCCAGCAGTTCCAGGACAGGGCTGGGCACCGGGGAGCTGTTTTTT	CASSSRTGLGTGELFF
TRBV15	.	13	.	TRBJ1-1	TGTGCCACCAGCACCGTAGGGGCCACTGAAGCTTTCTTT	CATSTVGATEAFF
TRBV7-9	once	14	TRBD2	TRBJ2-4	TGTGCCTCCTCCGGGGGGGGACGGGGAAACATTCAGTACTTC	CASSGGGRGNIQYF
TRBV25-1	.	15	TRBD1	TRBJ1-1	TGTGCCAGCAGTGACCCGGGCAGGGGGGACACTGAAGCTTTCTTT	CASSDPGRGDTEAFF
TRBV5-4	.	15	.	TRBJ1-6	TGTGCCAGCAGCACCACGGGGTTCTATAATTCACCCCTCCACTTT	CASSTTGFYNSPLHF
TRBV6-5	.	15	.	TRBJ1-6	TGTGCCAGCTTAGAGTACAGCTCCTATAATTCACCCCTCCACTTT	CASLEYSSYNSPLHF
TRBV7-9	once	14	.	TRBJ1-4	TGTGCCAGCAGACCAGGATCGGATAATGAAAAACTGGTTTTT	CASRPGSDNEKLVF
TRBV28	.	16	TRBD1	TRBJ2-1	TGTGCCAGCAGTTTACAGGCAGGGGGCGGATGGAATGAGCAGTTCTTC	CASSLQAGGGWNEQFF
TRBV6-1	.	12	.	TRBJ2-7	TGTGCCAGCAAACCGGGGGACTACGAGCAGTACTTC	CASKPGDYEQYF
TRBV7-8	.	16	.	TRBJ1-3	TGTGCCAGCAGCTTAGACGACAGTTCATCTGGAAACACCATATATTTT	CASSLDDSSSGNTIYF
TRBV19	few	14	TRBD2	TRBJ2-3	TGTGCCAGTAGTCAAGTAGCGGGGGCAGATACGCAGTATTTT	CASSQVAGADTQYF
TRBV6-1	.	14	TRBD1	TRBJ1-4	TGTGCCAGCAGTGAACACAGGGGGGAAGAAAAACTGTTTTTT	CASSEHRGEEKLFF
TRBV10-3	.	14	.	TRBJ2-7	TGTGCCATCAGTCCCCGGGATGCTCCCTACGAGCAGTACTTC	CAISPRDAPYEQYF
TRBV25-1	few	16	.	TRBJ2-7	TGTGCCAGCAGTGAACCAGGGACTTCCGGGGGCTACGAGCAGTACTTC	CASSEPGTSGGYEQYF
TRBV7-2	.	11	.	TRBJ2-7	TGTGCCAGCAGCAATGGGACTTTGCAGTACTTC	CASSNGTLQYF
TRBV6-1	.	15	.	TRBJ1-1	TGTGCCAGCAGTGATCCCCCAGGGATGAACACTGAAGCTTTCTTT	CASSDPPGMNTEAFF
TRBV27	.	15	TRBD2	TRBJ2-5	TGTGCCAGCAGTTCTCGGACTAGCCCGGGAGAGACCCAGTACTTC	CASSSRTSPGETQYF
TRBV11-2	once	16	.	TRBJ1-3	TGTGCCAGCAGCTTACAGTTACCAGGCTCTGGAAACACCATATATTTT	CASSLQLPGSGNTIYF
TRBV10-3	.	14	TRBD1	TRBJ2-5	TGTGCCACCGGCTCCGGGACAGAACGAGAGACCCAGTACTTC	CATGSGTERETQYF
TRBV9	.	15	.	TRBJ2-1	TGTGCCAGCAGCGAGGGGGGGCGCGGCCACAATGAGCAGTTCTTC	CASSEGGRGHNEQFF
TRBV19	.	15	.	TRBJ2-3	TGTGCCAGTAGTATAAGTAGCGGACGCACAGATACGCAGTATTTT	CASSISSGRTDTQYF
TRBV28	.	13	.	TRBJ1-6	TGTGCCAGCAGTGGGGGGACGAAAGAACCCCTCCACTTT	CASSGGTKEPLHF